The clone carrying this TCR beta chain was picked up a small number of times. V was shortened by 0 bases and J by 0 bases, with 7 bases between the two germline ends. The V gene's germline CDR1 is SGHRS and CDR2 YFSETQ. The CDR3 runs to 14 residues. These data are taken from a study of blood T cell repertoires in COVID-19. At the level of the study: The analysed material was cDNA or gDNA that came from T cells, B-cell-depleted T cells, or PBMCs.

Using immunoSEQ multiplex PCR, the repertoire was profiled, and TCRdb retains in-frame clones only, with some absent. The data hold roughly 300,000 clones, with about 90% observed a single time. V usage is TRBV5-1 and J usage is TRBJ2-7; D call uncertain. Material for sequencing was peripheral blood. The origin of this receptor is a young man who had recovered from COVID-19. Written as DNA, the CDR3 is TGCGCCAGCAGCTTGGTGGCCAGCTCCTACGAGCAGTACTTC. Translating it yields CASSLVASSYEQYF.